Each of the 19 T cell receptor beta chains below was sequenced from the same sample in a study of T cells after yellow fever vaccination. Each CDR3 protein is one row after TCRdb ran MiXCR on the 5' RACE reads. The table lists about 240,000 distinct CDR3 sequences, 6% to 7.5% of them singletons. Source: CD4+ T cells sorted from PBMCs, taken 15 days after the yellow fever booster vaccination. These receptor sequences come from a man in his thirties or forties who received the YFV17D yellow fever vaccine.

This clonotype was recorded many times. The chain employs TRBV7-6 and TRBJ2-2; 10 bases match TRBD2. Trimming at V came to 4 bases and at J to 6 bases, leaving 8 bases not matched to a gene. This CDR3 comprises 16 residues. The germline V gene has CDR1 SGHVS and CDR2 FNYEAQ. In DNA, the CDR3 is TGTGCCAGCAGCTCCCTAGCGGGAGTGGTGTCCGGGGAGCTGTTTTTT. This sequence encodes CASSSLAGVVSGELFF.

This clonotype was seen at least ten times. This chain links TRBV7-6 with TRBJ2-5; D unresolved. V shed 0 bases and J shed 4 bases, with 12 bases lying between them. This CDR3 contains 15 residues. CDR1 and CDR2 from the germline V gene are SGHVS and FNYEAQ. CDR3 residues: CASSLARERRETQYF. The CDR3 DNA follows: TGTGCCAGCAGCTTAGCACGAGAGAGGCGAGAGACCCAGTACTTC.

The chain combines TRBV7-2 with TRBJ2-2, with 11 bases that match TRBD2. Germline assignment: CDR1 SGHTA and CDR2 FQGNSA. The V segment lost 0 bases and the J segment 5 bases; nucleotides outside the gene matches: 5. CDR3 size: 17 residues. CDR3 DNA sequence: TGTGCCAGCAGCTTAGCATTTAGCGGGAGGGTAACCGGGGAGCTGTTTTTT. Its translation is CASSLAFSGRVTGELFF.

This clonotype was detected ten times or more. This chain links TRBV5-1 with TRBJ2-5; 10 bases are a match to TRBD1. Germline lookup yields CDR1 SGHRS and CDR2 YFSETQ. This CDR3 has 15 amino acids. Trimming at V came to 3 bases and at J to 5 bases, leaving 7 bases not matched to a gene. For the CDR3, the DNA is TGCGCCAGCAGCTCCGGGACAGGGGTCGTTGAGACCCAGTACTTC. Protein product: CASSSGTGVVETQYF.

Only a few counts were recorded for this clonotype. The chain links TRBV7-2 to TRBJ2-2; D gene unclear. Per germline, CDR1 SGHTA and CDR2 FQGNSA. Trimming cost V 3 bases and J 8 bases, with 13 bases left between them. The CDR3 has 14 amino acids. In nucleotides, the CDR3 is TGTGCCAGCAGCTTGCCTTCGATGGGGGGGGAGCTGTTTTTT. Its translation: CASSLPSMGGELFF.

The CDR3 region is CASSPTGKGEAFF. The CDR3 DNA sequence: TGTGCCAGCAGCCCGACAGGGAAGGGGGAAGCTTTCTTT. The V gene is TRBV9, the J gene TRBJ1-1, with 7 bases identical to TRBD1. Germline V CDR1 and CDR2: SGDLS, YYNGEE. The ends lost 4 bases at V and 8 bases at J; junction bases unmatched: 8. This CDR3 contains 13 residues.

This clonotype was seen at least ten times. J is TRBJ2-1 and V is TRBV4-3; 8 positions agree with TRBD1. J gave up 6 bases and V 1 base, and 14 bases lay outside the gene matches. This CDR3 is built from 18 residues. CDR1 and CDR2 from the germline V gene are LGHNA and YSLEER. The CDR3 bases are TGCGCCAGCAGCCAAGTCTATTCGGACAGGGTAAGGTCCAATGAGCAGTTCTTC. Translation: CASSQVYSDRVRSNEQFF.

The chain uses TRBV18 and TRBJ2-1; D is perhaps TRBD1 (6 bases). The CDR3 has 16 amino acids. The V gene's germline CDR1 is KGHSH and CDR2 LQKENI. V was cut by 3 bases and J by 8 bases, with 20 bases left in between. CDR3 region: CASSPHAATRGDEQFF. DNA of the CDR3: TGTGCCAGCTCACCCCACGCCGCCACCAGGGGCGATGAGCAGTTCTTC.

This clonotype occurred many times. The chain couples TRBV5-4 to TRBJ2-1; no reliable D call. CDR1 is SGHNT and CDR2 is YYREEE in the germline V gene (reference sequence). Trimming removed 5 bases at V and 0 bases at J, with 9 bases between. The length of the CDR3 is 14 residues. The CDR3 region has the DNA TGTGCCAGCAGTAGCCGGAGCTCCTACAATGAGCAGTTCTTC. It yields the protein CASSSRSSYNEQFF.

In its sample, this clonotype was seen many times. CDR3: CSARGTSGQETQYF. For the CDR3, the DNA is TGCAGTGCTAGAGGTACTAGCGGCCAAGAGACCCAGTACTTC. The rearrangement uses TRBV20-1 and TRBJ2-5, with 8 bases fitting TRBD2. The germline CDR1 and CDR2 sequences are DFQATT and SNEGSKA (reference sequence). The J segment lost 1 base and the V segment lost 1 base, leaving 2 bases of the junction unmatched. This CDR3 has 14 amino acids.

The chain has TRBV18 and TRBJ2-1, with D uncertain. CDR1 and CDR2 (germline): KGHSH, LQKENI. The CDR3 covers 16 residues. Trimming took 0 bases from V and 2 from J, leaving 11 bases between them. The CDR3 here is CASSPPTRAAYNEQFF. DNA of the CDR3: TGTGCCAGCTCACCACCGACTCGGGCAGCCTACAATGAGCAGTTCTTC.

This clonotype turned up a few times. The chain is built from TRBV6-1 and TRBJ2-3; TRBD2 aligns across 13 bases. With 8 bases clipped from V and 0 bases from J, the junction kept 5 bases outside the gene matches. From germline, CDR1 is MNHNS and CDR2 SASEGT. CDR3 length: 16 amino acids. CDR3 in DNA: TGTGCCAGCCGGCGACTAGCGGGAGGCAGCACAGATACGCAGTATTTT. Its protein is CASRRLAGGSTDTQYF.

This clonotype has ten or more counts. The rearrangement joins TRBV7-2 to TRBJ2-7; the D is unclear. Trimming cost V 5 bases and J 3 bases, with 5 bases left between them. This CDR3 is 11 amino acids long. Germline values: CDR1 SGHTA, CDR2 FQGNSA. The CDR3 here is CASSAYYEQYF. CDR3 sequence (DNA): TGTGCCAGCAGCGCTTACTACGAGCAGTACTTC.

The rearrangement links TRBV11-1 to TRBJ1-4; 10 bases fit TRBD1. The J segment lost 0 bases and the V segment lost 5 bases, leaving 9 bases of the junction unmatched. Germline V lookup: CDR1 SGHAT, CDR2 FQDESV (reference sequence). The CDR3 is 18 residues long. The DNA for the CDR3 is TGTGCCAGCAGCATCATCGGGACAGGGGAAGCAACTAATGAAAAACTGTTTTTT. Its translation: CASSIIGTGEATNEKLFF.

This clonotype was seen at least ten times. The chain recombines TRBV7-9 with TRBJ2-3, with D tentatively TRBD1 (6 bases). The CDR3 loop spans 15 amino acids. The germline V and J ends were trimmed by 10 bases and 2 bases, with 19 bases remaining between them. In germline, CDR1 is SEHNR, CDR2 FQNEAQ (reference sequence). CDR3 amino acids: CATEGSGHLTDTQYF. CDR3 nucleotide sequence: TGTGCCACCGAGGGATCGGGACACCTCACAGATACGCAGTATTTT.

Many counts were recorded for this clonotype. This chain uses TRBV7-2 with TRBJ2-1, with D maybe TRBD2 (5 bases). V lost 3 bases and J lost 4, with 10 bases in between. CDR3 length: 14 amino acids. Germline lookup yields CDR1 SGHTA and CDR2 FQGNSA. CDR3 bases: TGTGCCAGCAGCTTGCCCCGGGGATACAATGAGCAGTTCTTC. It yields the protein CASSLPRGYNEQFF.

V usage is TRBV5-1 and J usage is TRBJ2-7; 9 bases fit TRBD1. V lost 4 bases, J lost 5 bases, and 13 bases stayed unmatched. The CDR3 is 16 residues long. The germline V gene encodes CDR1 SGHRS and CDR2 YFSETQ. The chain's CDR3 is CASSVQAGQGFDEQYF. In DNA form, the CDR3 reads TGCGCCAGCAGCGTTCAGGCTGGACAGGGGTTCGACGAGCAGTACTTC.

The V gene is TRBV5-1, the J gene TRBJ2-3; the match to TRBD2 covers 7 bases. V gave up 0 bases and J gave up 4 bases; unmatched junction bases: 5. The CDR3 is 15 residues long. Per germline, CDR1 SGHRS and CDR2 YFSETQ. This chain's CDR3 is CASSLDGGRADTQYF. The CDR3 region has the DNA TGCGCCAGCAGCTTGGATGGCGGGAGAGCAGATACGCAGTATTTT.

This rearrangement joins TRBV11-3 to TRBJ2-1, with a weak D call TRBD1 (5 bases). V lost 5 bases and J 0 bases, leaving 11 bases between the germline ends. CDR3 size: 15 residues. CDR1 and CDR2 (germline): SGHNT, YENEEA. Written as DNA, the CDR3 is TGTGCCAGCAGCGCAGACAGTTTCTCCTACAATGAGCAGTTCTTC. This sequence encodes CASSADSFSYNEQFF.